Following are 27 T cell receptor beta chains from one sample sequenced in a study of cytomegalovirus exposure and HLA in healthy donors. Primers: 60 Vbeta forward and 13 Jbeta reverse. Produced via immunoSEQ multiplex PCR; TCRdb's table is partial and in-frame only. The sample gives fewer than 200,000 clones, less than 85% of which show up once; 0.65% to 0.75% is in the top ten. The sequencing sample was made of PBMCs. These receptors all come from a boy aged 10-17 years in good health and CMV-seronegative.

The gene calls are TRBV6-6 and TRBJ1-1; 7 bases line up with TRBD1. This CDR3 comprises 16 residues. V lost 5 bases and J lost 0; bases outside the gene matches: 9. Germline V gene lookup returns CDR1 MNHNY and CDR2 SVGAGI (reference sequence). Written as DNA, the CDR3 is TGTGCCAGCAGTAACCACGACAGGGTTCTGAACACTGAAGCTTTCTTT. Translated, it gives CASSNHDRVLNTEAFF.

This chain uses TRBV7-9 with TRBJ1-2; tentative D call: TRBD1 (6 bases). Germline CDR1 SEHNR, CDR2 FQNEAQ (reference sequence). This CDR3 is 17 amino acids long. V was clipped by 1 base and J by 3 bases, with 18 bases between them. CDR3 bases: TGTGCCAGCAGCTTAGGCAGAGGGGGAAACAAGGACTATGGCTACACCTTC. Translating it yields CASSLGRGGNKDYGYTF.

In this sample, this clone turned up a few times. This rearrangement joins TRBV4-3 to TRBJ1-1, with D unresolved. Germline V gene lookup returns CDR1 LGHNA and CDR2 YSLEER. The V end lost 6 bases, the J end lost 0 bases, and 20 bases lay between the germline ends. The CDR3 is 17 residues long. For the CDR3, the DNA is TGCGCCAGCAGTCGCAAACCGACAAGAGATATGAACACTGAAGCTTTCTTT. This translates into CASSRKPTRDMNTEAFF.

On this clone itself: One junction end disagrees with the germline gene, perhaps due to a read error. V gene TRBV9 combines with J gene TRBJ2-1, with D perhaps matching TRBD2 (5 bases). Germline loops: CDR1 SGDLS, CDR2 YYNGEE. This CDR3 comprises 14 residues. CDR3 in amino acids: CAGSVVTGKDEQFF. As DNA, the CDR3 is TGTGCCGGCAGCGTAGTCACGGGGAAGGATGAGCAGTTCTTC.

The chain links TRBV12-5 to TRBJ2-5, with 7 bases identical to TRBD2. V lost 5 bases and J lost 11; bases outside the gene matches: 11. Germline CDR1 and CDR2: LGHNT and FRNRAP. The CDR3 spans 13 residues. The CDR3, as DNA: TGTGCTAGTGGTACCTGGGACCGGGGGGAGCAGTACTTC. Its protein product is CASGTWDRGEQYF.

The J gene is TRBJ2-5, the V gene TRBV7-3; D possibly corresponds to TRBD2 (5 bases). The CDR3 has 14 residues. Trimming stripped 4 bases from V and 4 bases from J, with 13 bases between. CDR1 is SGHTA, CDR2 FQGTGA, per germline. The CDR3 region has the DNA TGTGCCAGCAGCTACCGGGGTTGGAGAGAGACCCAGTACTTC. It yields the protein CASSYRGWRETQYF.

In regard to this clone: Other DNA sequences in this specimen translate into the identical CDR3. DNA of the CDR3: TGTGCCAGCAGTTACAGGAGGGGCAACTATGGCTACACCTTC. Protein product: CASSYRRGNYGYTF. The V call is TRBV6-5, the J call TRBJ1-2, with a possible D match to TRBD1 (5 bases). With 2 bases removed from V and 2 bases from J, the gap between germline ends came to 9 bases. This CDR3 comprises 14 residues. The germline V gene encodes CDR1 MNHEY and CDR2 SVGAGI.

The chain uses TRBV11-3 and TRBJ2-7, with 7 bases aligning to TRBD1. This CDR3 is 16 amino acids long. V dropped 7 bases and J dropped 5; count of bases not matched to a gene: 17. Germline V gene sequence: CDR1 SGHNT, CDR2 YENEEA. The CDR3 DNA follows: TGTGCCAGCACCCGAAGAGGGGCAGGGGGTGCGGACGAGCAGTACTTC. Amino acid sequence: CASTRRGAGGADEQYF.

The chain employs TRBV18 and TRBJ2-7, with 9 bases lining up with TRBD2. The germline CDR1 and CDR2 sequences are KGHSH and LQKENI. The CDR3 is made up of 15 amino acids. V trimming: 1 base; J trimming: 5 bases; junction bases outside the gene matches: 6. In nucleotides, the CDR3 is TGTGCCAGCTCACCACGTTTAGCGGGAGACAACGAGCAGTACTTC. Translating gives CASSPRLAGDNEQYF.

The genes are TRBV4-1 and TRBJ1-4, with 8 nucleotides matching TRBD1. In germline, CDR1 is MGHRA, CDR2 YSYEKL. This CDR3 is 15 amino acids long. With V trimmed by 0 bases and J by 8 bases, 5 bases remained unmatched. The CDR3 is CASSQEQGVNEKLFF. In DNA form, the CDR3 reads TGCGCCAGCAGCCAAGAACAGGGGGTCAACGAAAAACTGTTTTTT.

A note on this clone: At one end, the junction sequence differs from germline, possibly due to a read error. The same CDR3 can be traced to other DNA sequences in this sample. The CDR3 DNA reads TGTGCCAGTAGTAGGGGGCAGGGGGCACCTAACTATGGTTACACCTTC. Protein: CASSRGQGAPNYGYTF. The chain carries TRBV19 and TRBJ1-2; TRBD1 matches 8 bases. Germline lookup yields CDR1 LNHDA and CDR2 SQIVND (reference sequence). This CDR3 contains 16 residues.

The chain has TRBV10-1 and TRBJ1-2, with 7 nucleotides matching TRBD1. This CDR3 comprises 13 residues. The ends lost 4 bases at V and 5 bases at J; junction bases unmatched: 4. CDR1 and CDR2 from the germline V gene are WNHNN and SYGVQD (reference sequence). The CDR3 sequence is CASSADRDYGYTF. In nucleotides, the CDR3 is TGCGCCAGCAGTGCAGACAGGGATTATGGCTACACCTTC.

This rearrangement joins TRBV15 to TRBJ1-6, with TRBD1 as a possible D gene (5 bases). Germline loops: CDR1 LNHNV, CDR2 YYDKDF (reference sequence). V was cut by 1 base and J by 10 bases, with 14 bases left in between. The CDR3 covers 15 residues. The CDR3 DNA is TGTGCCACCAGCAGAGCCCAGGGCATTGGATCACCCCTCCACTTT. It specifies CATSRAQGIGSPLHF.

As to this clone: One end of the junction is discordant with germline, which a read error may explain. The chain is built from TRBV7-9 and TRBJ1-2; D perhaps matches TRBD1 (6 bases). There are 16 residues in the CDR3. The germline gives CDR1 SEHNR, CDR2 FQNEAQ (reference sequence). The CDR3 here is CSSSSTRGPATVGYTF. In nucleotides, the CDR3 is TGTTCCAGCAGCTCCACGCGGGGGCCCGCTACAGTTGGCTACACCTTC.

The V gene is TRBV9, the J gene TRBJ1-4; the D is unclear. This CDR3 is 16 amino acids long. V shed 0 bases and J shed 1 base, with 10 bases lying between them. Germline V CDR1 and CDR2: SGDLS, YYNGEE. CDR3 sequence reads: CASSVAGGRTNEKLFF. CDR3 coding DNA: TGTGCCAGCAGCGTAGCCGGTGGGAGAACTAATGAAAAACTGTTTTTT.

The chain uses TRBV4-1 and TRBJ1-2; no firm D call. Deletions cut 0 bases from V and 8 bases from J, with 7 bases between. This CDR3 comprises 12 residues. CDR1 is MGHRA and CDR2 is YSYEKL in the germline V gene. CDR3 sequence: CASSQDARGYTF. The CDR3 region has the DNA TGCGCCAGCAGCCAAGACGCCAGGGGCTACACCTTC.

In DNA form, the CDR3 reads TGTGCCAGTAACCATCTCCGGGACAGGGGTTTCGGGACTGAAGCTTTCTTT. It encodes CASNHLRDRGFGTEAFF. The chain recombines TRBV19 with TRBJ1-1; 10 bases match TRBD1. The CDR3 totals 17 residues. J gave up 5 bases and V 7 bases, and 16 bases lay outside the gene matches. Germline CDR1 is LNHDA and CDR2 is SQIVND (reference sequence).

The V call is TRBV7-9, the J call TRBJ2-1; 8 positions match TRBD1. In germline, CDR1 is SEHNR, CDR2 FQNEAQ (reference sequence). V lost 6 bases and J lost 1; bases outside the gene matches: 5. CDR3 length: 15 amino acids. CDR3 region: CASSRTGGSYNEQFF. CDR3 nucleotides: TGTGCCAGCAGTCGCACAGGGGGTTCCTACAATGAGCAGTTCTTC.

CDR3 loop: CASSRGSGGETQYF. DNA for the CDR3: TGTGCCAGCAGCCGTGGCAGCGGGGGTGAGACCCAGTACTTC. The V gene is TRBV4-2, the J gene TRBJ2-5; 8 nucleotides agree with TRBD2. CDR3 length equals 14 residues. Looked up from germline, CDR1 is LGHNA and CDR2 is YNFKEQ. The ends lost 4 bases at V and 5 bases at J; junction bases unmatched: 6.

The chain carries TRBV13 and TRBJ1-2; 9 bases are a match to TRBD1. V trimming: 5 bases; J trimming: 7 bases; junction bases outside the gene matches: 14. Germline V gene sequence: CDR1 PRHDT, CDR2 FYEKMQ (reference sequence). This CDR3 has 16 amino acids. The CDR3, as DNA: TGTGCCAGCAGCACTGGGCCGGGACAGGGCATCATTGGCTACACCTTC. It encodes CASSTGPGQGIIGYTF.

The CDR3 region is CASTPTDRGGNEQYF. The CDR3 DNA reads as TGTGCCAGCACCCCCACGGACAGGGGAGGTAACGAGCAGTACTTC. The chain links TRBV28 to TRBJ2-7, with 9 bases identical to TRBD1. The CDR3 has 15 residues. Looked up from germline, CDR1 is MDHEN and CDR2 is SYDVKM. After removal of 7 bases from V and 5 bases from J, the junction contained 12 bases not matched to a gene.

V is TRBV19 and J is TRBJ2-3; 15 positions match TRBD2. This CDR3 region has 15 residues. The germline gives CDR1 LNHDA, CDR2 SQIVND (reference sequence). J lost 4 bases, V lost 5 bases, and 1 base had no gene match. Written as DNA, the CDR3 is TGTGCCAGTAGTGGACTAGCGGGGGGGCCAGATACGCAGTATTTT. It yields the protein CASSGLAGGPDTQYF. The entire variable domain, with the rest obtained from reference TRBV19 and TRBJ2-3, is as follows: DGGITQSPKYLFRKEGQNVTLSCEQNLNHDAMYWYRQDPGQGLRLIYYSQIVNDFQKGDIAEGYSVSREKKESFPLTVTSAQKNPTAFYLCASSGLAGGPDTQYFGPGTRLTVL.

The V and J genes are TRBV7-9 and TRBJ1-1, with 9 nucleotides matching TRBD1. The CDR3 is made up of 17 amino acids. CDR1 is SEHNR, CDR2 FQNEAQ, per germline (reference sequence). V lost 3 bases and J lost 4; bases outside the gene matches: 12. CDR3 sequence (DNA): TGTGCCAGCAGCTTCACCGGGACAGGGTTTTCTGTCACTGAAGCTTTCTTT. It encodes CASSFTGTGFSVTEAFF.

This chain uses TRBV5-6 with TRBJ2-1; 8 nucleotides line up with TRBD2. Germline assignment: CDR1 SGHDT and CDR2 YYEEEE. J gave up 3 bases and V 1 base, and 6 bases lay outside the gene matches. This CDR3 spans 16 amino acids. In DNA form, the CDR3 reads TGTGCCAGCAGCTTGAACAGACTAGCGTACTACAATGAGCAGTTCTTC. Protein: CASSLNRLAYYNEQFF.

This rearrangement joins TRBV7-9 to TRBJ1-2; 9 nucleotides line up with TRBD1. The V gene's germline CDR1 is SEHNR and CDR2 FQNEAQ (reference sequence). The CDR3 spans 15 residues. V shed 3 bases, J shed 9 bases, and the junction held 11 bases outside the gene matches. The CDR3 protein is CASSFGQGPERRYTF. In DNA form, the CDR3 reads TGTGCCAGCAGCTTCGGACAGGGGCCTGAGAGACGCTACACCTTC.

This chain uses TRBV7-9 with TRBJ1-2; a possible D gene is TRBD1 (6 bases). The V and J ends lost 5 bases and 8 bases respectively, with 18 bases between them. The CDR3 runs 14 residues. Germline values: CDR1 SEHNR, CDR2 FQNEAQ (reference sequence). CDR3 sequence: CASSPTIHRVGYTF. For the CDR3, the DNA is TGTGCCAGCAGCCCGACGATCCACAGGGTGGGCTACACCTTC.

This chain links TRBV6-1 with TRBJ1-5; D gene unclear. Germline CDR1 is MNHNS and CDR2 is SASEGT. Trimming cost V 10 bases and J 6 bases, with 13 bases left between them. The CDR3 totals 12 residues. The DNA of the CDR3 is TGTGCCACCCGGGAAATCCCTCAGCCCCAGCATTTT. Translation: CATREIPQPQHF.